This section outlines one T cell receptor (beta chain) sequence together with its context. TCR alpha and beta CDR3 regions were amplified from RNA using iRepertoire nested multiplex PCR. One entry per CDR3 protein, called by TCRdb with MiXCR from the multiplex PCR reads. Seen here are 100,000 to 150,000 distinct CDR3 sequences, approximately 26% observed once, and the top ten hold roughly a quarter. The data were taken from a study of glioma-infiltrating T cells. Per germline, CDR1 KGHSH and CDR2 LQKENI. Deletions cut 4 bases from V and 1 base from J, with 10 bases between. The CDR3 consists of 14 residues.

V and J are TRBV18 and TRBJ1-1; tentative D call: TRBD1 (6 bases). Sequencing input: glioma tissue, nonneoplastic brain tissue, or PBMCs (not recorded which). This TCR was recovered from a human donor with low-grade glioma or glioblastoma, undergoing nonglioma brain surgery, or in good health (not recorded which). CDR3 protein: CASSHGQRNTEAFF. The DNA for the CDR3 is TGTGCCAGCTCACACGGACAGAGGAACACTGAAGCTTTCTTT.